The 24 T cell receptor beta chains reported below all come from one sample, sequenced in a study of regulatory T cells in long-lasting Graves disease. In building TCR beta libraries, iRepertoire HTBI primers were used together with Arm-PCR of CDR3 regions. TCRdb re-called the multiplex PCR reads through MiXCR, storing one row per CDR3 protein. Of hundreds of thousands of distinct CDR3 sequences listed, about a sixth are singletons. Sample time point: newly diagnosed GD, antithyroid drugs for less than 3 months. Isolated PBMC RNA provided the starting material for the TCR library. A further study also used this sample, focusing on T cells in Graves' hyperthyroidism and ophthalmopathy.

Specimen: peripheral blood mononuclear cells (PBMCs), collected at new diagnosis, from a patient treated with antithyroid drugs. These receptors were taken from a woman in her twenties or thirties with Graves disease.

This clonotype was picked up many times. The chain recombines TRBV28 with TRBJ2-3; D may be TRBD2 (6 bases). Trimming stripped 3 bases from V and 4 bases from J, with 14 bases between. CDR1 is MDHEN and CDR2 is SYDVKM in the germline V gene. The CDR3 covers 15 residues. CDR3 in DNA: TGTGCCAGCAGTTTGTGGCGGGGTGACGCAGATACGCAGTATTTT. Protein product: CASSLWRGDADTQYF.

This clonotype was picked up many times. The V gene is TRBV2, the J gene TRBJ1-2; 7 bases are a match to TRBD1. In germline, CDR1 is SNHLY, CDR2 FYNNEI. Germline trimming cut 7 bases from V and 8 bases from J; bases unmatched to any gene: 7. The CDR3 has 12 amino acids. The CDR3 is CASKGGGDGYTF. In DNA, the CDR3 is TGTGCCAGCAAGGGAGGGGGCGACGGCTACACCTTC.

In its sample, this clonotype was seen many times. The chain links TRBV7-8 to TRBJ1-6; no clear D gene. Looked up from germline, CDR1 is SGHVS and CDR2 is FQNEAQ. Between the trimmed V and J ends, which lost 2 bases and 10 bases, there was a span of 9 bases. The CDR3 spans 13 residues. This chain's CDR3 is CASSLNALSPLHF. DNA for the CDR3: TGTGCCAGCAGCTTAAATGCCCTCTCACCCCTCCACTTT.

V and J are TRBV6-2 or TRBV6-3 and TRBJ2-4, with a weak D call TRBD2 (5 bases). Germline V gene data show CDR1 as MNHEY and CDR2 as SVGEGT. V was pared by 5 bases and J by 5 bases, with 13 bases between. The length of the CDR3 is 14 residues. In DNA, the CDR3 is TGTGCCAGCAGTACTAGATTCGGCCAAAACATTCAGTACTTC. Its protein product is CASSTRFGQNIQYF.

This clonotype was observed many times. The junction shows a germline mismatch at one end, possibly a read error. The chain is built from TRBV28 and TRBJ2-4; 7 bases map to TRBD1. The CDR3 has 11 amino acids. CDR1 is MDHEN, CDR2 SYDVKM, per germline. Written as DNA, the CDR3 is TGTGCCAGCTCTTACAGGGGTCAGGTAATCTTC. Its protein is CASSYRGQVIF.

There are many counts of this clonotype. The chain links TRBV6-1 to TRBJ2-2, with 13 bases aligning to TRBD2. V gave up 5 bases and J gave up 0 bases; unmatched junction bases: 9. CDR3 size: 19 residues. From germline, CDR1 is MNHNS and CDR2 SASEGT. CDR3 in amino acids: CASSPWTSGSFANTGELFF. CDR3 nucleotides: TGTGCCAGCAGTCCCTGGACTAGCGGGAGCTTCGCGAACACCGGGGAGCTGTTTTTT.

This clonotype was counted a few times. J is TRBJ2-3 and V is TRBV6-1; 8 bases agree with TRBD2. The CDR3 is 15 residues long. The V gene end was trimmed by 5 bases and the J gene end by 1 base; junction bases not matched to a gene: 5. From germline, CDR1 is MNHNS and CDR2 SASEGT. The CDR3 here is CASSPGGSGTDTQYF. In nucleotides, the CDR3 is TGTGCCAGCAGTCCGGGAGGGAGCGGCACAGATACGCAGTATTTT.

J is TRBJ2-2 and V is TRBV15, with D perhaps TRBD2 (5 bases). Trimming left V 3 bases short and J 8 bases short, with 13 bases between. Germline V gene sequence: CDR1 LNHNV, CDR2 YYDKDF (reference sequence). This CDR3 comprises 14 residues. CDR3 nucleotides: TGTGCCACCAGCAGTAAGGAGGCATCTGGGGAGCTGTTTTTT. It translates to CATSSKEASGELFF.

In its sample, this clonotype was seen many times. The genes are TRBV7-9 and TRBJ2-1; perhaps D is TRBD1 or TRBD2 (5 bases each). The V end was cut by 5 bases, the J end by 9 bases, with 11 bases between. The CDR3 is 12 residues long. Germline assignment: CDR1 SEHNR and CDR2 FQNEAQ (reference sequence). CDR3 sequence: CASSAQGAEQFF. The CDR3 region has the DNA TGTGCCAGCAGCGCGCAGGGAGCTGAGCAGTTCTTC.

As regards this clonotype: An end of the junction differs from the germline gene, which may be a read error. The chain joins TRBV7-6 to TRBJ1-6; TRBD1 matches at 12 bases. The CDR3 sequence is 15 residues long. CDR1 and CDR2 (germline): SGHVS, FNYEAQ. In DNA, the CDR3 is TGTGTCAGCAGCCCGGGACAGGGGGCCGGTTCACCCCTCCACTTT. Translating it yields CVSSPGQGAGSPLHF.

This clonotype was detected only a few times. A much bigger clone sits one base away, suggesting this may be a read error. The J gene is TRBJ2-7, the V gene TRBV28; 9 positions match TRBD1. V was clipped by 6 bases and J by 1 base; unmatched bases: 28. The CDR3 covers 22 residues. From germline, CDR1 is MDHEN and CDR2 SYDVKM. CDR3 amino acids: CASRRDREMGSWGSRKSYEQYF. CDR3 DNA: TGTGCCAGCAGACGGGACAGGGAGATGGGGAGTTGGGGTAGCCGGAAATCCTACGAGCAGTACTTC.

This clonotype was seen repeatedly, ten times or more. The CDR3 nucleotides read TGTGCCAGCACCCAGGGGAATGAGCAGTTCTTC. Translated, it gives CASTQGNEQFF. The J gene is TRBJ2-1, the V gene TRBV7-9; possibly TRBD1 for D (6 bases). V was pared by 7 bases and J by 7 bases, with 8 bases between. The CDR3 spans 11 residues. Germline assignment: CDR1 SEHNR and CDR2 FQNEAQ (reference sequence).

The sample holds many counts of this clonotype. The chain recombines TRBV4-1 with TRBJ2-3; TRBD2 matches at 8 bases. This CDR3 spans 17 amino acids. The J segment lost 4 bases and the V segment lost 2 bases, leaving 11 bases of the junction unmatched. From germline, CDR1 is MGHRA and CDR2 YSYEKL. The DNA of the CDR3 is TGCGCCAGCAGCCAACCTACTAGCGGAGCAGTAGCAGATACGCAGTATTTT. Amino acid sequence: CASSQPTSGAVADTQYF.

In its sample, this clonotype was seen a few times. V usage is TRBV5-1 and J usage is TRBJ2-5, with unresolved D. Germline CDR1 SGHRS, CDR2 YFSETQ. V lost 2 bases and J 1 base, leaving 9 bases between the germline ends. This CDR3 has 14 residues. The DNA for the CDR3 is TGCGCCAGCAGCTTCTTGGCGGCCCAAGAGACCCAGTACTTC. Amino acid sequence: CASSFLAAQETQYF.

Ten or more counts support this clonotype. This chain uses TRBV11-2 with TRBJ2-1; 10 nucleotides agree with TRBD1. V gave up 5 bases and J gave up 5 bases; unmatched junction bases: 21. CDR3 length: 20 amino acids. Germline loops: CDR1 SGHAT, CDR2 FQNNGV. CDR3 residues: CASSVAVDRGSLDSNNEQFF. CDR3 coding DNA: TGTGCCAGCAGCGTCGCCGTGGACAGGGGGTCGCTGGACTCAAACAATGAGCAGTTCTTC.

This clonotype was detected many times. V and J are TRBV7-8 and TRBJ2-1, with D maybe TRBD2 (6 bases). Trimming took 6 bases from V and 4 from J, leaving 16 bases between them. The CDR3 length is 15 residues. The V gene's germline CDR1 is SGHVS and CDR2 FQNEAQ. The DNA of the CDR3 is TGTGCCAGCAGGTTGGCGGGGTCGCCTTACAATGAGCAGTTCTTC. This encodes CASRLAGSPYNEQFF. The full variable domain, rest sourced from reference TRBV7-8 and TRBJ2-1, is GAGVSQSPRYKVAKRGQDVALRCDPISGHVSLFWYQQALGQGPEFLTYFQNEAQLDKSGLPSDRFFAERPEGSVSTLKIQRTQQEDSAVYLCASRLAGSPYNEQFFGPGTRLTVL.

At least ten counts were recorded for this clonotype. The chain recombines TRBV7-6 with TRBJ2-7; D ambiguous. Trimming cost V 0 bases and J 0 bases, with 12 bases left between them. Germline lookup yields CDR1 SGHVS and CDR2 FNYEAQ. This CDR3 contains 16 residues. The chain's CDR3 is CASSLAPPPSSYEQYF. The CDR3 nucleotides are TGTGCCAGCAGCTTAGCTCCACCCCCGAGCTCCTACGAGCAGTACTTC.

V gene TRBV7-2 combines with J gene TRBJ1-2, with 7 positions matching TRBD1. The CDR3 has 14 residues. V dropped 4 bases and J dropped 4; count of bases not matched to a gene: 6. Germline-derived CDR1 and CDR2 are SGHTA and FQGNSA. The chain's CDR3 is CASSSQTGSYGYTF. The CDR3 nucleotides read TGTGCCAGCAGCTCCCAGACAGGGAGCTATGGCTACACCTTC.

The chain has TRBV19 and TRBJ2-7; 9 bases are shared with TRBD2. CDR3 length: 14 amino acids. The junction had 13 bases not matched to a gene; V was cut back by 10 bases and J by 6 bases. Germline CDR1 and CDR2: LNHDA and SQIVND (reference sequence). Here the CDR3 DNA reads TGTGCCACCGCGGGGGGGAATAAGGATGGCGAGCAGTACTTC. Translated: CATAGGNKDGEQYF.

In its sample, this clonotype was seen a few times. This chain uses TRBV20-1 with TRBJ2-2; either TRBD1 or TRBD2 may supply D (5 bases each). Germline V gene data show CDR1 as DFQATT and CDR2 as SNEGSKA (reference sequence). The V end was cut by 0 bases, the J end by 3 bases, with 11 bases between. The CDR3 contains 15 residues. DNA of the CDR3: TGCAGTGCTAGAGATCCGAGGGGCGACACCGGGGAGCTGTTTTTT. Protein product: CSARDPRGDTGELFF.

This clonotype was observed a few times. The chain recombines TRBV10-3 with TRBJ1-2; perhaps TRBD1 as D (5 bases). Trimming removed 7 bases at V and 3 bases at J, with 12 bases between. The CDR3 contains 13 residues. Germline V gene sequence: CDR1 ENHRY, CDR2 SYGVKD. The CDR3 is CAINRRRDYGYTF. The DNA of the CDR3 is TGTGCCATCAACAGGAGGAGGGACTATGGCTACACCTTC.

Ten or more counts support this clonotype. This chain joins TRBV10-3 and TRBJ2-7; 12 bases are shared with TRBD2. The junction had 5 bases not matched to a gene; V was cut back by 11 bases and J by 0 bases. Germline lookup yields CDR1 ENHRY and CDR2 SYGVKD. The CDR3 length is 14 residues. CDR3 DNA: TGTGCCGTCCGGACTAGCGGGACCTCCTACGAGCAGTACTTC. Its translation is CAVRTSGTSYEQYF.

V usage is TRBV5-6 and J usage is TRBJ2-7; 9 bases agree with TRBD1. This CDR3 has 14 residues. Losses at the gene ends were 9 bases for V and 6 bases for J; bases not matched to a gene: 13. Looked up from germline, CDR1 is SGHDT and CDR2 is YYEEEE. As DNA, the CDR3 is TGTGCCACCACGCGGGGGACAGGGTCGCGCGAGCAGTACTTC. This gives the protein CATTRGTGSREQYF.

This sequence joins TRBV6-1 and TRBJ2-3, with D perhaps TRBD2 (6 bases). CDR3 length equals 12 residues. Germline CDR1 is MNHNS and CDR2 is SASEGT. Trimming left V 8 bases short and J 2 bases short, with 8 bases between. The CDR3 region is CASRENTDTQYF. CDR3 sequence (DNA): TGTGCCAGCCGGGAGAACACAGATACGCAGTATTTT.